The next 9 T cell receptor beta chains were all read from a single sample in a study of cytomegalovirus exposure and HLA in healthy donors. PCR amplification relied on 60 Vbeta primers (plus 13 Jbeta primers). Sequencing was performed with immunoSEQ multiplex PCR; in TCRdb, only in-frame clones are kept and a portion is missing. Here the sample spans 110,000 to 150,000 clones, around a tenth being singletons. Material: PBMCs. The source is a man aged 45-60 years in good health and CMV-seronegative.

V usage is TRBV29-1 and J usage is TRBJ2-2, with D maybe TRBD1 (6 bases). This CDR3 is 13 amino acids long. V lost 6 bases and J 2 bases, leaving 10 bases between the germline ends. The germline CDR1 and CDR2 sequences are SQVTM and ANQGSEA. The chain's CDR3 is CSVWGPNTGELFF. The CDR3 DNA reads as TGCAGCGTCTGGGGGCCTAACACCGGGGAGCTGTTTTTT.

This clone showed up just a few times. This rearrangement joins TRBV28 to TRBJ1-4, with 7 bases aligning to TRBD1. CDR1 MDHEN and CDR2 SYDVKM come from the germline V gene. J gave up 2 bases and V 6 bases, and 9 bases lay outside the gene matches. The CDR3 length is 16 residues. CDR3 residues: CASSRGNGITNEKLFF. The CDR3 nucleotides read TGTGCCAGCAGCAGGGGGAATGGTATCACTAATGAAAAACTGTTTTTT.

The chain is built from TRBV30 and TRBJ2-1; 8 nucleotides align to TRBD2. Germline CDR1 GTSNPN, CDR2 SVGIG (reference sequence). V shed 1 base, J shed 8 bases, and the junction held 10 bases outside the gene matches. The CDR3 has 15 amino acids. The CDR3 sequence: CAWSAGLGGLDEQFF. The CDR3 coding sequence is TGTGCCTGGAGTGCGGGACTAGGGGGTCTCGATGAGCAGTTCTTC.

The chain links TRBV7-8 to TRBJ2-3; 9 bases map to TRBD2. The length of the CDR3 is 14 residues. In germline, CDR1 is SGHVS, CDR2 FQNEAQ. V dropped 8 bases and J dropped 2; count of bases not matched to a gene: 5. CDR3 protein: CASSPGLATDTQYF. In DNA, the CDR3 is TGTGCCAGCTCGCCGGGACTAGCCACAGATACGCAGTATTTT. Filled out from reference TRBV7-8 and TRBJ2-3, the complete variable domain reads GAGVSQSPRYKVAKRGQDVALRCDPISGHVSLFWYQQALGQGPEFLTYFQNEAQLDKSGLPSDRFFAERPEGSVSTLKIQRTQQEDSAVYLCASSPGLATDTQYFGPGTRLTVL.

CDR3 loop: CSASRQGGETQYF. Written as DNA, the CDR3 is TGCAGCGCTTCTAGGCAGGGAGGAGAGACCCAGTACTTC. The chain combines TRBV29-1 with TRBJ2-5, with a tentative D call TRBD2 (6 bases). This CDR3 has 13 amino acids. The V end was cut by 7 bases, the J end by 4 bases, with 16 bases between. Germline loops: CDR1 SQVTM, CDR2 ANQGSEA.

This clone was counted a few times. The chain uses TRBV5-1 and TRBJ1-1; 9 nucleotides agree with TRBD1. The germline CDR1 and CDR2 sequences are SGHRS and YFSETQ. The CDR3 extends over 17 amino acids. J lost 3 bases, V lost 0 bases, and 9 bases had no gene match. The CDR3 protein is CASSLGQGVVRDTEAFF. As DNA, the CDR3 is TGCGCCAGCAGCTTGGGACAGGGGGTAGTTCGGGACACTGAAGCTTTCTTT.

This clone was found a few times. The genes are TRBV27 and TRBJ2-1; TRBD1 agrees at 10 bases. The V and J ends lost 4 bases and 6 bases, in that order; junction bases with no gene match: 3. This CDR3 spans 14 amino acids. CDR1 is MNHEY, CDR2 SMNVEV, per germline (reference sequence). CDR3 amino acids: CASSSGQGPNEQFF. The CDR3 nucleotides are TGTGCCAGCAGTTCGGGACAGGGGCCCAATGAGCAGTTCTTC.

The V and J genes are TRBV5-1 and TRBJ2-5, with 8 nucleotides matching TRBD2. V lost 4 bases and J lost 5; bases outside the gene matches: 7. This CDR3 comprises 14 residues. Germline V gene sequence: CDR1 SGHRS, CDR2 YFSETQ. CDR3 coding DNA: TGCGCCAGCAGCCCCGGGGGGGGCGGGGAGACCCAGTACTTC. Residues: CASSPGGGGETQYF.

The sample holds a few counts of this clone. The chain carries TRBV28 and TRBJ2-7; TRBD1 matches at 7 bases. This CDR3 spans 15 amino acids. Germline trimming cut 2 bases from V and 3 bases from J; bases unmatched to any gene: 7. The V gene's germline CDR1 is MDHEN and CDR2 SYDVKM. DNA of the CDR3: TGTGCCAGCAGTTTAATCCGGACAGGAGTCTACGAGCAGTACTTC. Encoded protein: CASSLIRTGVYEQYF.